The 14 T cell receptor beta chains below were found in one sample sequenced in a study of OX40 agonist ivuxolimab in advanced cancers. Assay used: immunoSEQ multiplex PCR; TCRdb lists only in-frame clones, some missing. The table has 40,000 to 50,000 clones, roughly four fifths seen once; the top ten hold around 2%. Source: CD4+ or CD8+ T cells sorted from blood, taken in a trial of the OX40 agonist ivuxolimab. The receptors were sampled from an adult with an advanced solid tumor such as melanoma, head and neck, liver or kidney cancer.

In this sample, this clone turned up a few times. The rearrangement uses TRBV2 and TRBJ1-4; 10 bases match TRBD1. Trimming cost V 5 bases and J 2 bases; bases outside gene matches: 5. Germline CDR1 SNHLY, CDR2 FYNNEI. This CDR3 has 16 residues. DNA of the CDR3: TGTGCCAGCAGTAGGGACAGGGGTTCGACTAATGAAAAACTGTTTTTT. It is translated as CASSRDRGSTNEKLFF.

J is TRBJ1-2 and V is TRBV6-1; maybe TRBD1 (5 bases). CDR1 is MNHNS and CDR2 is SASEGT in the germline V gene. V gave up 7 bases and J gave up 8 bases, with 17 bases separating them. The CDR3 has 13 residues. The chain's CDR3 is CASKEGEVRGYTF. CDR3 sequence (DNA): TGTGCCAGCAAGGAAGGGGAAGTGCGAGGCTACACCTTC.

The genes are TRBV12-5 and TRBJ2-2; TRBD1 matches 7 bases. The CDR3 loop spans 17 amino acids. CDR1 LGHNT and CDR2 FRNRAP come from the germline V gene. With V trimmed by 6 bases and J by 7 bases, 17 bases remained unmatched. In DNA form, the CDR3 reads TGTGCTAGTGGCTTTGGGAAGAGACAGGGAAAGGGCGGGGAGCTGTTTTTT. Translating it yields CASGFGKRQGKGGELFF.

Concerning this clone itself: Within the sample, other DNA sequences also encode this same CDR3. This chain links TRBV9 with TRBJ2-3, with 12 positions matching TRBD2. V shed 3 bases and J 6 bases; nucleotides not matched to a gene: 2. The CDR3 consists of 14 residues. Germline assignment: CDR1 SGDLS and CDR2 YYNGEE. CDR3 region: CASSAGLAGDTQYF. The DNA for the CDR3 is TGTGCCAGCAGCGCAGGACTAGCGGGGGATACGCAGTATTTT.

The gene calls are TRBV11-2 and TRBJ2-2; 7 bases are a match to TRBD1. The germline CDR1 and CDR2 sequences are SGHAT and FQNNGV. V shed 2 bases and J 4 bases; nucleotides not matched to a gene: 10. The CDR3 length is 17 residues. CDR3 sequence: CASSLKTLGQATGELFF. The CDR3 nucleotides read TGTGCCAGCAGCTTAAAAACCCTCGGACAGGCCACCGGGGAGCTGTTTTTT.

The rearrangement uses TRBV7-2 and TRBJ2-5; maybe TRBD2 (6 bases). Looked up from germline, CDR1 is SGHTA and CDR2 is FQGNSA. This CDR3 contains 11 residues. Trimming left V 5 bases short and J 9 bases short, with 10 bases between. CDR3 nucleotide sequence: TGTGCCAGCAGCCCGGAGGGACCCCAGTACTTC. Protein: CASSPEGPQYF.

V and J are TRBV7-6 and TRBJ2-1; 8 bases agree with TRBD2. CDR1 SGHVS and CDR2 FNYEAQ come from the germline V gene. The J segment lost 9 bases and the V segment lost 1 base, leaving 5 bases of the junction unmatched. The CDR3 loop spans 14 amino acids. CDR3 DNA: TGTGCCAGCAGCTTAGAGAGCGGGGGAAGTGAGCAGTTCTTC. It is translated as CASSLESGGSEQFF.

CDR3 loop: CASSEAGKYEQYF. CDR3 DNA sequence: TGTGCCAGCAGTGAAGCGGGGAAATACGAGCAGTACTTC. The gene calls are TRBV6-1 and TRBJ2-7; D is unresolved. V lost 0 bases and J 4 bases, leaving 7 bases between the germline ends. The length of the CDR3 is 13 residues. In germline, CDR1 is MNHNS, CDR2 SASEGT.

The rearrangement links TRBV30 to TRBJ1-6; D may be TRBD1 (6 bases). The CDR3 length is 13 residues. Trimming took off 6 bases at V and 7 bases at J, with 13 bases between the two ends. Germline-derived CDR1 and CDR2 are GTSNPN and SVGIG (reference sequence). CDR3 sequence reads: CACQGHENSPLHF. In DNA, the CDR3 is TGTGCCTGCCAGGGACATGAGAATTCACCCCTCCACTTT.

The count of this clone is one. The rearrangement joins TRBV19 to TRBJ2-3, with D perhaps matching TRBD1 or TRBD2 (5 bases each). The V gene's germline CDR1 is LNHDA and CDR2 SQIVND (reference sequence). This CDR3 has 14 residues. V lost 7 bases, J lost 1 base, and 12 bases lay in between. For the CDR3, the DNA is TGTGCCAGTAAGGTCAGGGACCGCACAGATACGCAGTATTTT. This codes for CASKVRDRTDTQYF.

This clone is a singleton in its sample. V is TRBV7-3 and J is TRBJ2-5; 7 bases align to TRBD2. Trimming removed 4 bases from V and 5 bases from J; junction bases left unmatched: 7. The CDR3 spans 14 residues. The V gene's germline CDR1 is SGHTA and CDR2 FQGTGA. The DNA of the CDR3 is TGTGCCAGCAGCTCAGGAGCGGGGTCGGAGACCCAGTACTTC. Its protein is CASSSGAGSETQYF.

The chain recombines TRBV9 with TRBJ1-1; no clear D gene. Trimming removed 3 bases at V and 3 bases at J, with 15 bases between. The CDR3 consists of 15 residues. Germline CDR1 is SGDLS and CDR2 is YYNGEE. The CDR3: CASSEGRGRDTEAFF. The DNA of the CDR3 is TGTGCCAGCAGCGAAGGGAGAGGAAGGGACACTGAAGCTTTCTTT.

In DNA, the CDR3 is TGCGCCAGCAGCAAGGCAGGGGGCGTTGGGGACTACGAGCAGTACTTC. Residues: CASSKAGGVGDYEQYF. The rearrangement links TRBV5-1 to TRBJ2-7; 8 bases agree with TRBD1. The CDR3 consists of 16 residues. Germline V CDR1 and CDR2: SGHRS, YFSETQ. V trimming: 4 bases; J trimming: 3 bases; junction bases outside the gene matches: 12.

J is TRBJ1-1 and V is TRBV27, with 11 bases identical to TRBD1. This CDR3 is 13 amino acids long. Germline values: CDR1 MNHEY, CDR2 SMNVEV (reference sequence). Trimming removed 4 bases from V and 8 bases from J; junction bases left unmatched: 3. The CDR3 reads CASSWGTGGEAFF. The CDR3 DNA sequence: TGTGCCAGCAGTTGGGGGACAGGGGGAGAAGCTTTCTTT.